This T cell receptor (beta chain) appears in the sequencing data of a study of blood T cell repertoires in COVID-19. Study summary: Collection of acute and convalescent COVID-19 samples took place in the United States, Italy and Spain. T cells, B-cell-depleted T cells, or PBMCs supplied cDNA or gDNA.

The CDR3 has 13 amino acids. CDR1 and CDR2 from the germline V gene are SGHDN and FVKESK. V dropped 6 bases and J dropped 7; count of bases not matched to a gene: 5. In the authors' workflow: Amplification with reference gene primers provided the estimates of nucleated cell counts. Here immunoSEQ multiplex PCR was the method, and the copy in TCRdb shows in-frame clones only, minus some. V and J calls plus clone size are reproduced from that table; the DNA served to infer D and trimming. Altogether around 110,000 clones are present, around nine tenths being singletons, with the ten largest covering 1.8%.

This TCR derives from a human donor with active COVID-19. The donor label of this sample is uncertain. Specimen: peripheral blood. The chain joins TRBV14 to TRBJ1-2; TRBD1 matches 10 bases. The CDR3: CASRRQGAGGYTF. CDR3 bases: TGTGCCAGCAGACGACAGGGGGCTGGTGGCTACACCTTC.